This T cell receptor beta chain was recorded in a study of response to subunit inactivated influenza vaccine. Trimming stripped 1 base from V and 2 bases from J, with 12 bases between. The CDR3 is 15 residues long. CDR1 and CDR2 (germline): SGHAT, FQNNGV. This clonotype is a singleton in its sample. TCRdb fed the RT-PCR reads into MiXCR, producing one record per CDR3 protein. The sample shows 500,000 to 700,000 distinct CDR3 sequences, approximately 20% of them seen only once. The same sample was also used in a study of T cells expressing NK-cell markers. From that study: As the method of synthesis, 5'RACE template switching with UMIs yielded TCR beta cDNA. The sequencing cohort of eight donors included seven HCMV-seropositive individuals and one seronegative individual. There were a handful of donors in whom these clonotypes also led the CD3+CD56-NKG2C+ fraction.

The sequencing here drew on CD4+ T cells sorted from PBMCs, taken 12 days after vaccination. This clonotype was sampled from a man in his fifties or sixties who received an inactivated influenza vaccine. The V and J genes are TRBV11-2 and TRBJ2-7; D uncertain. The CDR3 sequence is CASSLVAQPAYEQYF. The CDR3 nucleotides read TGTGCCAGCAGCTTAGTAGCACAACCAGCCTACGAGCAGTACTTC. The full variable domain, completed using reference TRBV11-2 and TRBJ2-7, is EAGVAQSPRYKIIEKRQSVAFWCNPISGHATLYWYQQILGQGPKLLIQFQNNGVVDDSQLPKDRFSAERLKGVDSTLKIQPAKLEDSAVYLCASSLVAQPAYEQYFGPGTRLTVT.